One and the same sample provided the 26 T cell receptor beta chains below, sequenced in a study of siplizumab effects on memory and regulatory T cells. Generated by immunoSEQ multiplex PCR, the TCRdb table keeps only in-frame clones and is missing some. The sample includes 85,000 to 90,000 clones, around 90% of them seen just once. Sequences were obtained from CD4+ T cells sorted from blood. Receptors were obtained from a human donor in good health.

This sequence joins TRBV29-1 and TRBJ1-2, with 7 bases fitting TRBD1. CDR3 length equals 13 residues. Germline-derived CDR1 and CDR2 are SQVTM and ANQGSEA. V trimming: 7 bases; J trimming: 2 bases; junction bases outside the gene matches: 7. In nucleotides, the CDR3 is TGCAGCGGCTCGACAGGGTTCAACTATGGCTACACCTTC. Residues: CSGSTGFNYGYTF.

The sample holds one count of this clone. CDR3 in amino acids: CASSRAQGGGEKLFF. The DNA for the CDR3 is TGCGCCAGCAGCCGCGCACAGGGAGGGGGGGAAAAACTGTTTTTT. The chain links TRBV5-1 to TRBJ1-4; D is possibly TRBD1 (6 bases). Trimming removed 4 bases at V and 8 bases at J, with 18 bases between. Germline V gene lookup returns CDR1 SGHRS and CDR2 YFSETQ. This CDR3 is 15 amino acids long.

This clone is labeled as medium-sized. The V call is TRBV18, the J call TRBJ2-7; D call uncertain. The CDR3 totals 14 residues. Trimming took off 3 bases at V and 2 bases at J, with 11 bases between the two ends. Looked up from germline, CDR1 is KGHSH and CDR2 is LQKENI. The CDR3, as DNA: TGTGCCAGCTCACCCCCCGCCCCACCCTACGAGCAGTACTTC. It encodes CASSPPAPPYEQYF. Combining the CDR3 with reference TRBV18 and TRBJ2-7 gives the whole variable domain NAGVMQNPRHLVRRRGQEARLRCSPMKGHSHVYWYRQLPEEGLKFMVYLQKENIIDESGMPKERFSAEFPKEGPSILRIQQVVRGDSAAYFCASSPPAPPYEQYFGPGTRLTVT.

The gene calls are TRBV28 and TRBJ1-5, with a weak D call TRBD1 (6 bases). V gave up 3 bases and J gave up 1 base, with 13 bases separating them. The CDR3 covers 16 residues. Germline CDR1 is MDHEN and CDR2 is SYDVKM. The CDR3 bases are TGTGCCAGCAGTTTGGGGGAGGGGGGAAGCAATCAGCCCCAGCATTTT. Translation gives CASSLGEGGSNQPQHF.

The rearrangement uses TRBV5-5 and TRBJ1-4; D gene ambiguous. Deletions cut 2 bases from V and 7 bases from J, with 9 bases between. CDR1 is SGHKS and CDR2 is YYEKEE in the germline V gene (reference sequence). This CDR3 comprises 13 residues. CDR3 DNA sequence: TGTGCCAGCAGCTTCCGGGTTTTTGAAAAACTGTTTTTT. This encodes CASSFRVFEKLFF.

V usage is TRBV28 and J usage is TRBJ2-7; D may be TRBD1 or TRBD2 (5 bases each). Germline loops: CDR1 MDHEN, CDR2 SYDVKM. The V end lost 7 bases, the J end lost 3 bases, and 19 bases lay between the germline ends. The CDR3 runs to 15 residues. The chain's CDR3 is CASTKVGHGNYEQYF. CDR3 in DNA: TGTGCCAGCACCAAAGTCGGACACGGGAACTACGAGCAGTACTTC.

The chain uses TRBV7-3 and TRBJ2-1; D is perhaps TRBD1 (6 bases). The CDR3 runs 15 residues. The ends were cut back, 4 bases at V and 5 bases at J, with 15 bases in the middle. Germline CDR1 reads SGHTA; CDR2 reads FQGTGA. This CDR3 reads CASSSMDSRNNEQFF. The CDR3, as DNA: TGTGCCAGCAGCTCGATGGACAGCCGTAACAATGAGCAGTTCTTC. The full variable domain, its missing parts supplied by reference TRBV7-3 and TRBJ2-1, is GAGVSQTPSNKVTEKGKYVELRCDPISGHTALYWYRQSLGQGPEFLIYFQGTGAADDSGLPNDRFFAVRPEGSVSTLKIQRTERGDSAVYLCASSSMDSRNNEQFFGPGTRLTVL.

This chain links TRBV6-5 with TRBJ1-3; perhaps TRBD1 as D (6 bases). CDR1 is MNHEY, CDR2 SVGAGI, per germline. V lost 6 bases to trimming and J lost 6 bases, with 18 bases between them. The CDR3 has 15 residues. The DNA of the CDR3 is TGTGCCAGCAGGATACTACAGGGAGGGGAAAACACCATATATTTT. This encodes CASRILQGGENTIYF.

This clone came up once. CDR3 coding DNA: TGTGCCAGCAGTGAGAGCTCCTACAATGAGCAGTTCTTC. Its protein is CASSESSYNEQFF. The chain links TRBV6-4 to TRBJ2-1; D is ambiguous. The V gene's germline CDR1 is MRHNA and CDR2 SNTAGT. This CDR3 contains 13 residues. V lost 3 bases to trimming and J lost 0 bases, with 3 bases between them.

This rearrangement joins TRBV9 to TRBJ2-3, with no clear D. CDR3 size: 12 residues. V was trimmed by 2 bases and J by 6 bases, leaving 7 bases between them. The germline V gene has CDR1 SGDLS and CDR2 YYNGEE. In DNA, the CDR3 is TGTGCCAGCAGCGTCCTGGGGGATACGCAGTATTTT. Translating it yields CASSVLGDTQYF.

The rearrangement uses TRBV2 and TRBJ1-4; D may be TRBD1 (6 bases). This CDR3 comprises 14 residues. CDR1 is SNHLY, CDR2 FYNNEI, per germline. V shed 1 base and J shed 10 bases, with 13 bases lying between them. The CDR3: CASSEGTASRKLFF. For the CDR3, the DNA is TGTGCCAGCAGTGAAGGGACAGCTTCCCGAAAACTGTTTTTT.

The chain combines TRBV7-2 with TRBJ2-1, with D uncertain. Germline V lookup: CDR1 SGHTA, CDR2 FQGNSA. V dropped 5 bases and J dropped 0 bases, with 11 bases sitting between them. The CDR3 contains 15 residues. DNA for the CDR3: TGTGCCAGCAGCCTCCTCAGTAGCTCCTACAATGAGCAGTTCTTC. This translates into CASSLLSSSYNEQFF. Combining the CDR3 with reference TRBV7-2 and TRBJ2-1 gives the whole variable domain GAGVSQSPSNKVTEKGKDVELRCDPISGHTALYWYRQSLGQGLEFLIYFQGNSAPDKSGLPSDRFSAERTGGSVSTLTIQRTQQEDSAVYLCASSLLSSSYNEQFFGPGTRLTVL.

The chain combines TRBV18 with TRBJ2-1, with D perhaps matching TRBD2 (5 bases). This CDR3 contains 16 residues. Germline lookup yields CDR1 KGHSH and CDR2 LQKENI. V was clipped by 3 bases and J by 0 bases, with 12 bases between them. CDR3 protein: CASSPTTGYSYNEQFF. In DNA, the CDR3 is TGTGCCAGCTCACCCACGACGGGATACTCCTACAATGAGCAGTTCTTC. Looking up the rest from reference TRBV18 and TRBJ2-1 gives the full variable domain: NAGVMQNPRHLVRRRGQEARLRCSPMKGHSHVYWYRQLPEEGLKFMVYLQKENIIDESGMPKERFSAEFPKEGPSILRIQQVVRGDSAAYFCASSPTTGYSYNEQFFGPGTRLTVL.

The chain is built from TRBV2 and TRBJ1-2; D is ambiguous. Looked up from germline, CDR1 is SNHLY and CDR2 is FYNNEI. V shed 2 bases and J shed 7 bases, with 5 bases lying between them. This CDR3 is built from 11 residues. CDR3 sequence reads: CASSEPFGYTF. The CDR3 DNA is TGTGCCAGCAGTGAACCGTTTGGCTACACCTTC.

This clone turned up a few times. The chain couples TRBV21-1 to TRBJ2-1; no check of the table's D call, TRBD1, against the DNA was made. TRBV21-1 is reported as a pseudogene. The CDR3 is 13 amino acids. CDR3 nucleotide sequence: TGTGCCAGCAGCAACGACAGGGGCGATGAGCAGTTCTTC. It translates to CASSNDRGDEQFF.

This clone showed up just once. The chain links TRBV7-2 to TRBJ2-7; D is unresolved. Looked up from germline, CDR1 is SGHTA and CDR2 is FQGNSA. CDR3 size: 15 residues. The V gene lost 5 bases and the J gene lost 1 base, with 15 bases spanning the gap. This CDR3 is CASSREALDSYEQYF. CDR3 DNA: TGTGCCAGCAGCCGAGAGGCGCTGGATTCCTACGAGCAGTACTTC.

Comments on this clone: The sample carries other DNA sequences with the same CDR3. The chain employs TRBV19 and TRBJ1-2; 7 bases match TRBD1. The ends lost 11 bases at V and 0 bases at J; junction bases unmatched: 6. Germline values: CDR1 LNHDA, CDR2 SQIVND (reference sequence). This CDR3 contains 13 residues. CDR3 in amino acids: CAARGLANYGYTF. Here the CDR3 DNA reads TGTGCCGCCAGGGGGTTAGCTAACTATGGCTACACCTTC.

The gene calls are TRBV11-3 and TRBJ2-7; possible D gene TRBD2, 6 bases. Trimming took off 3 bases at V and 3 bases at J, with 9 bases between the two ends. Germline loops: CDR1 SGHNT, CDR2 YENEEA. The CDR3 loop spans 13 amino acids. CDR3 sequence reads: CASSFIGGYEQYF. The CDR3 DNA reads as TGTGCCAGCAGCTTCATCGGGGGCTACGAGCAGTACTTC.

This chain joins TRBV5-4 and TRBJ1-3; D perhaps matches TRBD1 (5 bases). Looked up from germline, CDR1 is SGHNT and CDR2 is YYREEE (reference sequence). With 4 bases removed from V and 4 bases from J, the gap between germline ends came to 12 bases. This CDR3 spans 14 amino acids. The CDR3 sequence is CASSPGGIGNTIYF. The CDR3 bases are TGTGCCAGCAGCCCTGGGGGGATCGGAAACACCATATATTTT.

About this clone itself: A read error may produce the germline difference seen at one junction end. This chain connects TRBV12-5 to TRBJ1-2, with 7 bases matching TRBD1. Germline CDR1 LGHNT, CDR2 FRNRAP. The CDR3 covers 12 residues. For the CDR3, the DNA is TGTGCTAGTGGTTTAGGGAGGGGACAGCCTCTCTTC. Translated: CASGLGRGQPLF.

The V gene is TRBV11-1, the J gene TRBJ2-3; 10 bases are shared with TRBD2. There are 16 residues in the CDR3. The V gene's germline CDR1 is SGHAT and CDR2 FQDESV (reference sequence). Trimming cost V 2 bases and J 1 base; bases outside gene matches: 3. CDR3 DNA: TGTGCCAGCAGCTTAATAGCGGGAGGACGCACAGATACGCAGTATTTT. This sequence encodes CASSLIAGGRTDTQYF.

V gene TRBV7-3 combines with J gene TRBJ2-1, with 7 nucleotides matching TRBD2. The germline V gene has CDR1 SGHTA and CDR2 FQGTGA. The CDR3 has 12 amino acids. V was clipped by 4 bases and J by 9 bases; unmatched bases: 3. CDR3 nucleotides: TGTGCCAGCAGCTGGAGGGAGGGTGAGCAGTTCTTC. Protein: CASSWREGEQFF.

This clone is a singleton in its sample. V is TRBV5-1 and J is TRBJ2-7; TRBD1 agrees at 7 bases. From germline, CDR1 is SGHRS and CDR2 YFSETQ. CDR3 length: 15 amino acids. With 0 bases clipped from V and 2 bases from J, the junction kept 5 bases outside the gene matches. CDR3 region: CASSLGAGGTYEQYF. The CDR3 bases are TGCGCCAGCAGCTTGGGGGCAGGGGGAACCTACGAGCAGTACTTC.

This chain joins TRBV6-1 and TRBJ1-2, with D perhaps TRBD1 (6 bases). V lost 6 bases and J 3 bases, leaving 11 bases between the germline ends. Germline V CDR1 and CDR2: MNHNS, SASEGT. The CDR3 spans 13 residues. CDR3 in amino acids: CASRIGQHYGYTF. The CDR3 region has the DNA TGTGCCAGCAGAATCGGACAGCACTATGGCTACACCTTC.

This chain's CDR3 is CASSLGAGANVLTF. The CDR3, as DNA: TGTGCCAGCAGCTTAGGCGCCGGGGCCAACGTCCTGACTTTC. V gene TRBV11-2 combines with J gene TRBJ2-6; D unresolved. This CDR3 is built from 14 residues. Trimming stripped 1 base from V and 4 bases from J, with 5 bases between. Germline CDR1 and CDR2: SGHAT and FQNNGV.

This rearrangement joins TRBV23-1 to TRBJ1-2; TRBD1 might be the D (6 bases). TRBV23-1 is marked as an open reading frame, function uncertain. The CDR3 is 16 residues long. Trimming removed 4 bases from V and 0 bases from J, with 15 bases in between. The CDR3 region has the DNA TGCGCCAGCAGTCCCCGATTCAGGGGTGCTAACTATGGCTACACCTTC. Amino acid sequence: CASSPRFRGANYGYTF.